This T cell receptor (beta chain) was retrieved from a study of cytomegalovirus exposure and HLA in healthy donors. Study-level points and caveats: Prediction of most subjects' HLA-A and HLA-B alleles by TCR beta sequences was reportedly accurate. The number of N-insertions in an Asian-associated ancestry cluster was reportedly below the approximately 680-donor mean in a later analysis. Clonal expansion, a later analysis showed, was greater in HLA-associated TCR beta chains than in equally common others.

Germline V gene data show CDR1 as MNHEY and CDR2 as SVGAGI. The CDR3 spans 15 residues. The J segment lost 3 bases and the V segment lost 5 bases, leaving 7 bases of the junction unmatched. Vbeta (60) and Jbeta (13) primers were used in the PCR. The repertoire was sequenced with immunoSEQ multiplex PCR; TCRdb's copy has only in-frame clones and lacks some. Recorded here are about 200,000 clones; the top ten clones represent under 6.5%. About this clone: Antigen specificity is unknown.

Sequenced: PBMCs. This clonotype originated in a man aged 25-45 years in good health and CMV-seronegative. The chain links TRBV6-5 to TRBJ1-1, with TRBD1 matching 9 bases. The CDR3 region has the DNA TGTGCCAGCAGTGCAACCGACAGGGGGGACACTGAAGCTTTCTTT. Amino acid sequence: CASSATDRGDTEAFF.